This T cell receptor (beta chain) was sequenced in a study of cytotoxic CD8 clonotypes in ibrutinib-treated CLL. Findings of the study overall: Clonality climbed at ibrutinib response, then dropped toward baseline at progression.

In its sample, this clone was seen a few times. Antigen specificity is unknown. The germline V and J ends were trimmed by 2 bases and 0 bases, with 16 bases remaining between them. CDR1 is MNHEY, CDR2 SMNVEV, per germline (reference sequence). CDR3 length: 18 amino acids. Assay used: immunoSEQ multiplex PCR; TCRdb lists only in-frame clones, some missing. The data hold around 50,000 clones, with around 60% observed a single time. The sample was PBMCs, taken after 24 months of ibrutinib treatment. This rearrangement joins TRBV27 to TRBJ2-2, with a tentative D call TRBD2 (5 bases). This sequence was found in a human donor with chronic lymphocytic leukemia. In DNA, the CDR3 is TGTGCCAGCAGTTTACTACCCACGAGGGCGCCGAACACCGGGGAGCTGTTTTTT. As protein: CASSLLPTRAPNTGELFF.